A single sample is the source of the 30 T cell receptor beta chains below, sequenced in a study of T-cell memory formation after mild COVID-19. TCRdb re-called the 5' RACE reads with MiXCR, one entry per CDR3 protein. The table lists roughly 600,000 distinct CDR3 sequences, roughly 18% of them singletons, with 12% in the top ten. The material sequenced was PBMCs or a T cell subset sorted from them (not recorded which). These TCRs come from an adult woman who had mild COVID-19 (a few samples of this study predate the infection). Cell type and time point are not known.

The rearrangement joins TRBV11-3 to TRBJ2-3; 7 bases line up with TRBD2. The CDR3 length is 16 residues. V gave up 0 bases and J gave up 3 bases; unmatched junction bases: 6. In germline, CDR1 is SGHNT, CDR2 YENEEA. Here the CDR3 DNA reads TGTGCCAGCAGCTTAGATCCGGGAGCGGGGACAGATACGCAGTATTTT. Translation: CASSLDPGAGTDTQYF.

J is TRBJ2-1 and V is TRBV6-2 or TRBV6-3, with 14 nucleotides matching TRBD2. Germline CDR1 is MNHEY and CDR2 is SVGEGT. Trimming took 5 bases from V and 9 from J; bases not matched to a gene: 6. The CDR3 consists of 15 residues. CDR3 DNA: TGTGCCAGCAGTAGGACTAGCGGGAGGCTTAGTGAGCAGTTCTTC. Residues: CASSRTSGRLSEQFF.

This chain joins TRBV7-9 and TRBJ2-1, with a weak D call TRBD2 (5 bases). V was trimmed by 8 bases and J by 0 bases, leaving 11 bases between them. The CDR3 loop spans 14 amino acids. Germline assignment: CDR1 SEHNR and CDR2 FQNEAQ (reference sequence). The CDR3 nucleotides read TGTGCCAGCGAGGGTAGCGTCTCCTACAATGAGCAGTTCTTC. Its protein is CASEGSVSYNEQFF.

The rearrangement uses TRBV4-2 and TRBJ2-5; 10 bases line up with TRBD2. Germline V gives CDR1 LGHNA, CDR2 YNFKEQ. There are 18 residues in the CDR3. Trimming took 1 base from V and 0 from J; bases not matched to a gene: 8. In DNA form, the CDR3 reads TGTGCCAGCAGCCAAGCGGCAGGTAGCGGGGGGTACCAAGAGACCCAGTACTTC. Translation: CASSQAAGSGGYQETQYF.

The sample holds a few counts of this clonotype. The chain recombines TRBV2 with TRBJ1-4; the D is unclear. V was pared by 2 bases and J by 5 bases, with 3 bases between. The length of the CDR3 is 12 residues. The germline gives CDR1 SNHLY, CDR2 FYNNEI. CDR3 in DNA: TGTGCCAGCAGTGAAACAAATGAAAAACTGTTTTTT. Amino acids: CASSETNEKLFF.

The rearrangement uses TRBV7-2 and TRBJ2-7; the match to TRBD1 covers 8 bases. V shed 5 bases, J shed 6 bases, and the junction held 9 bases outside the gene matches. CDR3 length: 14 residues. Germline V CDR1 and CDR2: SGHTA, FQGNSA. Here the CDR3 reads CASSTTQGAFEQYF. DNA for the CDR3: TGTGCCAGCAGCACTACGCAGGGGGCTTTCGAGCAGTACTTC.

This chain connects TRBV5-1 to TRBJ1-1, with unresolved D. The CDR3 runs 15 residues. Germline V gene lookup returns CDR1 SGHRS and CDR2 YFSETQ. V shed 4 bases and J shed 4 bases, with 17 bases lying between them. In nucleotides, the CDR3 is TGCGCCAGCAGCCCAAGGCCGGGTGCAGTCACTGAAGCTTTCTTT. Its translation is CASSPRPGAVTEAFF.

Comments on this clonotype: Germline and junction disagree at one end, which may indicate a read error. V usage is TRBV27 and J usage is TRBJ2-2, with TRBD1 matching 9 bases. The CDR3 is 15 amino acids. CDR1 is MNHEY and CDR2 is SMNVEV in the germline V gene (reference sequence). The CDR3, as DNA: TGTGCCAGCAGTTTATCCGGGACAGGGACCGGGGAGCTGTATTTT. Its protein product is CASSLSGTGTGELYF.

This clonotype was seen repeatedly, ten times or more. This chain joins TRBV20-1 and TRBJ2-3; 11 bases are a match to TRBD2. Per the germline V gene, CDR1 is DFQATT and CDR2 is SNEGSKA (reference sequence). This CDR3 comprises 15 residues. The V gene end was trimmed by 4 bases and the J gene end by 4 bases; junction bases not matched to a gene: 7. CDR3 DNA: TGCAGTGCTATAATTCTAGCGGGAGGAGCAGATACGCAGTATTTT. It encodes CSAIILAGGADTQYF.

This clonotype has more than one count but fewer than ten. The chain uses TRBV12-3 or TRBV12-4 and TRBJ2-1, with 8 bases that match TRBD2. The J segment lost 3 bases and the V segment lost 4 bases, leaving 5 bases of the junction unmatched. This CDR3 has 15 amino acids. CDR3 DNA: TGTGCCAGCAGTTCGAGCGGGAGTTTCTACAATGAGCAGTTCTTC. This gives the protein CASSSSGSFYNEQFF.

The gene calls are TRBV7-2 and TRBJ2-5; D not certain. V shed 2 bases and J shed 5 bases, with 9 bases lying between them. The CDR3 spans 13 residues. Germline loops: CDR1 SGHTA, CDR2 FQGNSA. The CDR3: CASSLLASETQYF. The CDR3 nucleotides read TGTGCCAGCAGCTTACTTGCCTCTGAGACCCAGTACTTC.

This chain links TRBV20-1 with TRBJ2-7, with 8 bases matching TRBD2. Germline-derived CDR1 and CDR2 are DFQATT and SNEGSKA (reference sequence). This CDR3 has 12 amino acids. V lost 3 bases and J lost 2; bases outside the gene matches: 0. Here the CDR3 reads CSARTSAYEQYF. The CDR3 DNA is TGCAGTGCTAGGACTAGCGCCTACGAGCAGTACTTC.

This clonotype has a handful of counts. The junction and the germline gene differ at one end; a read error may be behind it. The gene calls are TRBV6-2 or TRBV6-3 and TRBJ2-7; 13 bases align to TRBD2. The length of the CDR3 is 16 residues. Germline loops: CDR1 MNHEY, CDR2 SVGEGT. This chain's CDR3 is CASSPLRLAGGTEPYF. The CDR3 bases are TGTGCCAGCAGTCCATTACGACTAGCGGGAGGAACGGAGCCGTACTTC.

The chain is built from TRBV7-3 and TRBJ2-7, with D possibly TRBD1 on 6 matching bases. CDR1 and CDR2 (germline): SGHTA, FQGTGA. The V end was cut by 5 bases, the J end by 4 bases, with 15 bases between. The length of the CDR3 is 14 residues. CDR3 sequence: CASSLTPGEYEQYF. The CDR3 bases are TGTGCCAGCAGCCTGACACCAGGGGAATACGAGCAGTACTTC.

This clonotype turned up a few times. The rearrangement uses TRBV12-3 or TRBV12-4 and TRBJ2-7; 7 nucleotides match TRBD1. J was trimmed by 3 bases and V by 10 bases; bases with no gene match: 12. The CDR3 has 14 residues. The CDR3 bases are TGTGCCACCGCAAGTCATGACAGGGTCTACGAGCAGTACTTC. Its translation is CATASHDRVYEQYF.

The rearrangement uses TRBV10-3 and TRBJ2-7; D gene unclear. Trimming cost V 4 bases and J 3 bases, with 4 bases left between them. The CDR3 is made up of 11 amino acids. Germline V lookup: CDR1 ENHRY, CDR2 SYGVKD. CDR3 DNA sequence: TGTGCCATCAGTGTCGGCTACGAGCAGTACTTC. Translated: CAISVGYEQYF.

This chain connects TRBV11-3 to TRBJ2-7, with 8 bases that match TRBD2. The ends lost 4 bases at V and 3 bases at J; junction bases unmatched: 5. From germline, CDR1 is SGHNT and CDR2 YENEEA. The CDR3 runs 14 residues. The CDR3 is CASSSGGGHYEQYF. In DNA, the CDR3 is TGTGCCAGCAGCTCGGGAGGGGGGCACTACGAGCAGTACTTC.

The CDR3 region has the DNA TGCAGTGCCAGACTAGCGGGAGGGCCCGATGAGCAGTTCTTC. It translates to CSARLAGGPDEQFF. V is TRBV20-1 and J is TRBJ2-1, with 14 bases fitting TRBD2. CDR3 size: 14 residues. Per germline, CDR1 DFQATT and CDR2 SNEGSKA (reference sequence). Trimming at V came to 6 bases and at J to 8 bases, leaving 6 bases not matched to a gene.

The table lists this clonotype with many counts. The genes are TRBV4-1 and TRBJ2-3; TRBD1 is a possible D gene (6 bases). From germline, CDR1 is MGHRA and CDR2 YSYEKL. CDR3 length: 15 amino acids. Trimming took 4 bases from V and 2 from J, leaving 13 bases between them. In DNA form, the CDR3 reads TGCGCCAGCAGCCGCGTTCAGGGGAACACAGATACGCAGTATTTT. Residues: CASSRVQGNTDTQYF.

The chain links TRBV5-1 to TRBJ2-1; the match to TRBD1 covers 7 bases. CDR1 and CDR2 (germline): SGHRS, YFSETQ. The CDR3 is 17 residues long. V lost 0 bases, J lost 8 bases, and 14 bases stayed unmatched. The CDR3 here is CASSLGTDRLSGDEQFF. The CDR3 DNA is TGCGCCAGCAGCTTGGGGACGGACAGGCTGTCTGGGGATGAGCAGTTCTTC.

The chain recombines TRBV23-1 with TRBJ2-5; D possibly corresponds to TRBD1 (6 bases). TRBV23-1 is recorded as an ORF, its role being uncertain. V lost 4 bases and J lost 0, with 12 bases in between. The CDR3 is 15 amino acids. DNA for the CDR3: TGCGCCAGCAGTCCTCCGGGACACCACCAAGAGACCCAGTACTTC. As protein: CASSPPGHHQETQYF.

This clonotype has a count of ten or more. The V and J genes are TRBV12-3 or TRBV12-4 and TRBJ2-3; possibly TRBD1 for D (6 bases). Trimming stripped 7 bases from V and 4 bases from J, with 15 bases between. The CDR3 length is 14 residues. CDR3 in amino acids: CASMAWGQADTQYF. The CDR3 region has the DNA TGTGCCAGCATGGCCTGGGGACAAGCAGATACGCAGTATTTT.

This clonotype was picked up a small number of times. V gene TRBV20-1 combines with J gene TRBJ2-1; 9 bases align to TRBD2. Trimming took 3 bases from V and 4 from J; bases not matched to a gene: 4. Germline CDR1 reads DFQATT; CDR2 reads SNEGSKA (reference sequence). The length of the CDR3 is 14 residues. The CDR3 reads CSASPSGTYNEQFF. DNA for the CDR3: TGCAGTGCTAGTCCTAGCGGGACATACAATGAGCAGTTCTTC.

This chain uses TRBV4-1 with TRBJ2-1, with 12 bases lining up with TRBD2. This CDR3 has 20 residues. The V gene's germline CDR1 is MGHRA and CDR2 YSYEKL. The ends lost 1 base at V and 9 bases at J; junction bases unmatched: 19. The CDR3 protein is CASSQAPLKTSGGGMAEQFF. The CDR3 nucleotides read TGCGCCAGCAGCCAAGCCCCCCTCAAGACTAGCGGGGGAGGTATGGCTGAGCAGTTCTTC.

The chain employs TRBV9 and TRBJ2-5; 11 nucleotides agree with TRBD2. This CDR3 region has 15 residues. The V segment lost 0 bases and the J segment 7 bases; nucleotides outside the gene matches: 5. Per the germline V gene, CDR1 is SGDLS and CDR2 is YYNGEE. The CDR3 sequence is CASSVGGLADVTQYF. For the CDR3, the DNA is TGTGCCAGCAGCGTAGGGGGACTAGCGGACGTGACCCAGTACTTC. The complete variable domain, with remaining parts taken from reference TRBV9 and TRBJ2-5, reads DSGVTQTPKHLITATGQRVTLRCSPRSGDLSVYWYQQSLDQGLQFLIQYYNGEERAKGNILERFSAQQFPDLHSELNLSSLELGDSALYFCASSVGGLADVTQYFGPGTRLLVL.

The chain has TRBV6-5 and TRBJ2-1, with TRBD2 matching 14 bases. Germline CDR1 MNHEY, CDR2 SVGAGI. The length of the CDR3 is 18 residues. After removal of 0 bases from V and 8 bases from J, the junction contained 9 bases not matched to a gene. CDR3 protein: CASSYSGPGTSGSHEQFF. CDR3 coding DNA: TGTGCCAGCAGTTACTCGGGGCCAGGGACTAGCGGGAGTCATGAGCAGTTCTTC.

This clonotype was seen more than once but under ten times. The rearrangement joins TRBV5-1 to TRBJ2-1; TRBD2 aligns across 11 bases. Germline CDR1 SGHRS, CDR2 YFSETQ. V gave up 5 bases and J gave up 9 bases; unmatched junction bases: 7. This CDR3 comprises 14 residues. Here the CDR3 reads CASRLAGEVGEQFF. DNA of the CDR3: TGCGCCAGCAGACTAGCGGGAGAGGTTGGTGAGCAGTTCTTC.

The chain couples TRBV27 to TRBJ2-2; TRBD2 might be the D (6 bases). CDR1 and CDR2 (germline): MNHEY, SMNVEV (reference sequence). CDR3 length: 16 residues. Between the trimmed V and J ends, which lost 4 bases and 7 bases, there was a span of 19 bases. The CDR3 nucleotides are TGTGCCAGCAGTTCCATATTGCGGGACTTAGACGGGGAGCTGTTTTTT. Its translation: CASSSILRDLDGELFF.

The J gene is TRBJ2-1, the V gene TRBV6-1, with TRBD1 identical over 10 bases. CDR1 is MNHNS, CDR2 SASEGT, per germline. J was trimmed by 8 bases and V by 5 bases; bases with no gene match: 12. This CDR3 is built from 16 residues. Written as DNA, the CDR3 is TGTGCCAGCAGTCCACGGGACAGGGGCTACACGGATGAGCAGTTCTTC. As protein: CASSPRDRGYTDEQFF.

The chain has TRBV7-6 and TRBJ2-7, with unresolved D. V was clipped by 7 bases and J by 4 bases, with 29 bases between them. The CDR3 length is 18 residues. Germline values: CDR1 SGHVS, CDR2 FNYEAQ. CDR3 loop: CASTTQKWDFRFCYEQYF. The CDR3 nucleotides are TGTGCCAGCACCACTCAAAAGTGGGATTTCAGGTTTTGTTACGAGCAGTACTTC.